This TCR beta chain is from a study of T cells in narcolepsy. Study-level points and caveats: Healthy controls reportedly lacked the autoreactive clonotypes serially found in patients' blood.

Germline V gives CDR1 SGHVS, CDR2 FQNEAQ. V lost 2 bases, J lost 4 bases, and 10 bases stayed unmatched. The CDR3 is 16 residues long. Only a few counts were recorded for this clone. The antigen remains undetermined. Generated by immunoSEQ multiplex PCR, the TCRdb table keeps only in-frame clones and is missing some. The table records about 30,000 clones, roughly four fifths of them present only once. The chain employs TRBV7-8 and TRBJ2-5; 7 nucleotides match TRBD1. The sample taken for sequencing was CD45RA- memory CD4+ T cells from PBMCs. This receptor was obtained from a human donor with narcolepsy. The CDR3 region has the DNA TGTGCCAGCAGCTTATCGAGGGGGCTTGTTCGAGAGACCCAGTACTTC. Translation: CASSLSRGLVRETQYF. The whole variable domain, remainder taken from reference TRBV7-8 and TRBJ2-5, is GAGVSQSPRYKVAKRGQDVALRCDPISGHVSLFWYQQALGQGPEFLTYFQNEAQLDKSGLPSDRFFAERPEGSVSTLKIQRTQQEDSAVYLCASSLSRGLVRETQYFGPGTRLLVL.